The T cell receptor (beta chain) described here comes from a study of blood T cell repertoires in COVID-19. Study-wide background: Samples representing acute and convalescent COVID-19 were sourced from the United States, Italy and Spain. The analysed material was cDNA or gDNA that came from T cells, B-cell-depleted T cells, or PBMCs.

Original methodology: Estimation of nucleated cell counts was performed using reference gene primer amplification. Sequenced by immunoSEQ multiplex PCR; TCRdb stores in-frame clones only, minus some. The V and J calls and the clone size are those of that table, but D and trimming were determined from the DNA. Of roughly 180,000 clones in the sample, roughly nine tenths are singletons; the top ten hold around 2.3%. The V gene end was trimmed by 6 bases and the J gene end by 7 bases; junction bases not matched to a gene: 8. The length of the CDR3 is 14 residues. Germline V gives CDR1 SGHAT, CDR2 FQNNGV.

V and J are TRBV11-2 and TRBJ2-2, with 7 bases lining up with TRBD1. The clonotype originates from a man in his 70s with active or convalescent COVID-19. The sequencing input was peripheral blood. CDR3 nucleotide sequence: TGTGCCAGCAGACTCACAGGGGTGAGCGGGGAGCTGTTTTTT. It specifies CASRLTGVSGELFF.